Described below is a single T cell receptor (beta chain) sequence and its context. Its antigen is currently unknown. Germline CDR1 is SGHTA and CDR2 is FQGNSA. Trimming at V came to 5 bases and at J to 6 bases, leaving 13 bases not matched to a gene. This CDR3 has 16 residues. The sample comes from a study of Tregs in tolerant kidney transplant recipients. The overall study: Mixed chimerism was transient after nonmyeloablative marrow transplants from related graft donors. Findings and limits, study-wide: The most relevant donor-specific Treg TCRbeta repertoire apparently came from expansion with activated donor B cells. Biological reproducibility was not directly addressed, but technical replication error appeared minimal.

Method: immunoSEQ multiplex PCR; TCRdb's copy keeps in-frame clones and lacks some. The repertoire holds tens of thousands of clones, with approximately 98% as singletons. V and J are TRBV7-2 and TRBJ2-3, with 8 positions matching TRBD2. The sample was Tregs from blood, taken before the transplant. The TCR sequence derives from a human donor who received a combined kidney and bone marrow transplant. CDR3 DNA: TGTGCCAGCAGCGCCTCTTTCGCGGGGGGCTCCGATACGCAGTATTTT. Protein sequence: CASSASFAGGSDTQYF.